These T cell receptor beta chains were read from a single sample in a study of blood T cell repertoires in COVID-19. Repertoires were generated with immunoSEQ multiplex PCR, while TCRdb's copy carries only in-frame clones and drops some. The top ten hold 0.8% to 1% of the sample, which has 450,000 or so clones, roughly 90% seen once. The sequenced sample consisted of peripheral blood. These TCRs come from a man between 18 and 35 years old with COVID-19, enrolled during active disease. Each CDR3 is given without its conserved first and last residue. The listing skips clone size in some rows; elsewhere it reads once, few, many or a size class.

j_call	v_call	clone_size	cdr3_aa
TRBJ2-1	TRBV12-3/TRBV12-4	once	ASRSGYNEQF
TRBJ2-3	TRBV11-2	NA	ASSRLANTDTQY
TRBJ2-3	TRBV5-6	NA	ASSFRLAGDTQY
TRBJ2-3	TRBV5-6	NA	ASSLRVAGGDTQY
TRBJ2-1	TRBV9	NA	ASSVVGGRGNEQF
TRBJ2-1	TRBV11-3	NA	ASSATTSGQNNEQF
TRBJ2-1	TRBV5-4	NA	ASSPGGGGGNEQF
TRBJ1-1	TRBV11-2	NA	ASSLGSGRTEAF
TRBJ1-6	TRBV6-4	NA	ASTLGTFNSPLH
TRBJ2-5	TRBV24-1	NA	ATSDKDRQETQY
TRBJ1-1	TRBV7-8	once	ASSLVSRNTEAF
TRBJ2-1	TRBV12-3/TRBV12-4	NA	ASSPSRVNEQF
TRBJ1-2	TRBV18	NA	ASSQRGRDMYGYT
TRBJ2-4	TRBV13	NA	ASSLMGELLAKNIQY
TRBJ1-5	TRBV5-6	NA	ASSLGGPFSNQPQH
TRBJ2-4	TRBV10-2	NA	ASSESLWRDLAKNIQY
TRBJ2-1	TRBV19	NA	ASSIANSYNEQF
TRBJ2-5	TRBV12-5	NA	ASGPGTSGVSGETQY
TRBJ1-1	TRBV19	NA	ASSQGRNTEAF
TRBJ2-1	TRBV4-1	NA	ASSQDRLNNEQF